The entry below describes one T cell receptor (beta chain). Its antigen specificity is not known. It has no much larger one-base neighbor in the sample; base qualities were not kept. This entry is derived from a study of tumor and adjacent non-tumor tissue in lung cancer (dated by TCRdb to the late 2010s). Regarding the study in general: By cancer type, the cohort comprised eleven to twelve adenocarcinoma patients, 2 squamous cell carcinoma patients and 1 small cell lung cancer patient. Using bulk TCRbeta repertoires from around 14 lung cancer patients, the study set lung tumor tissue side by side with matched distant non-tumor lung tissue. The 15 enrolled patients, of whom around 10 were men and 5 were women, were aged about 30 to 80 years and were diagnosed with TNM stage I to III disease. For each patient, one tumor sample and one normal lung sample were taken, giving a few dozen paired specimens that underwent TCRbeta CDR3 sequencing. In total, sequencing yielded 95 million to 150 million productive TCRbeta reads, which works out to an average of around 4.2 million reads per sample. The full study reports these points: Neither the sequencing platform nor unique molecular identifiers are named or mentioned anywhere in the methods. Peripheral blood was not sequenced, so blood TCRbeta repertoires in these lung cancer patients were not examined. In normal lung, the top 100 clones accounted for a significantly larger cumulative share of the repertoire than in tumor tissue. Significantly higher TCR diversity was found in younger patients, and higher tumor TCR diversity was associated with shorter overall and disease-free survival. Tumor tissue showed significantly higher TCR diversity (inverse Simpson) than normal lung tissue, at 431.37 vs 166.20 (P = 0.0075, Mann-Whitney U test). The cohort had only about 15 patients, and the authors noted that larger samples and more detailed clinical data are needed.

Reading the germline V gene gives CDR1 SGHAT and CDR2 FQNNGV. Clipping removes 6 bases from V and 13 bases from J, with 6 as the unmatched junction base count. Its CDR3 holds 11 amino acids, cysteine through phenylalanine. Only the CDR3 DNA stays, 33 bases, in frame from base 1. The receptor library was made with multiplex PCR. The reads were generated on an Illumina HiSeq 2500. Following protocols modified from ARM-PCR, the researchers constructed TCRbeta libraries through three rounds of nested PCR with primers (Table S4). Before sequencing, PCR products of 200-500 bp were cut from the gel and purified using the QIAquick gel extraction kit. Concerning the study's data processing: Reads were cleaned using Trimmomatic, were merged into complete CDR3 sequences using FLASH, and were assigned to V(D)J germline segments using MiTCR. VDJtools was used to compute clonal diversity as the inverse Simpson's index. In-frame sequences without a premature stop codon were defined as productive reads. Starting from the raw public reads, TCRdb applied fastp trimming at Q25, assembled clones with MiXCR and retained in-frame beta chains. One record per CDR3 amino acid sequence lists the most common genes and DNA. These V and J calls are TCRdb output, not the study's own analysis. The sample contains roughly 67,000 distinct CDR3 sequences, approximately 63% of them found a single time. Around 21% of the sample is held by the ten biggest clonotypes.

RNA was isolated from bulk, unsorted tissue, and RNA quality was assessed with a NanoDrop ND-1000 and an Agilent 2100. Newly diagnosed lung cancer patients without prior chemotherapy who had been admitted for thoracic surgery in China between August and November 2014 were enrolled as donors. The study excluded patients who had received radiotherapy or chemotherapy before or who had another cancer at the same time. Pieces of surgical tissue measuring roughly 1-2.1 cm3 were kept in RNAlater solution and held at -80 degrees C until needed. The sample was lung tumor tissue. Rearrangement joined TRBV11-2 to TRBJ2-1; 7 of the junction bases match TRBD1. The receptor was derived from a man aged 45 to 65 with non-small cell lung cancer. CDR3 region: CASSPQGFQFF. The sequenced DNA: TGTGCCAGCAGTCCACAGGGGTTTCAGTTCTTC. With all but the CDR3 taken from the reference TRBV11-2 and TRBJ2-1 genes, the full variable domain is: EAGVAQSPRYKIIEKRQSVAFWCNPISGHATLYWYQQILGQGPKLLIQFQNNGVVDDSQLPKDRFSAERLKGVDSTLKIQPAKLEDSAVYLCASSPQGFQFFGPGTRLTVL.